These 6 T cell receptor beta chains were all obtained from the same sample, sequenced in a study of T cells in Graves' hyperthyroidism and ophthalmopathy. Amplification of TCR beta CDR3 regions used RNA as the template. During a first-round RT-PCR of the TCR CDR3, the HTBI primer set was used. TCRdb ran MiXCR on the multiplex PCR reads and lists one entry per CDR3 protein. The sample includes almost 600,000 distinct CDR3 sequences, about 14% of them seen just once. Input material: blood. These receptors were obtained from a young woman with Graves' hyperthyroidism that later progressed to Graves' ophthalmopathy.

The chain recombines TRBV7-8 with TRBJ1-3, with D possibly TRBD1 on 6 matching bases. Germline V CDR1 and CDR2: SGHVS, FQNEAQ. The CDR3 loop spans 14 amino acids. Trimming left V 5 bases short and J 4 bases short, with 12 bases between. The CDR3 reads CASSPGGTGNTIYF. The CDR3 DNA follows: TGTGCCAGCAGCCCGGGAGGGACAGGAAACACCATATATTTT.

The rearrangement joins TRBV20-1 to TRBJ2-1; D not resolved. The length of the CDR3 is 11 residues. V was pared by 7 bases and J by 6 bases, with 10 bases between. CDR1 is DFQATT and CDR2 is SNEGSKA in the germline V gene (reference sequence). The CDR3 loop reads CSVSDPNEQFF. The CDR3, as DNA: TGCAGTGTTAGTGATCCCAATGAGCAGTTCTTC.

This clonotype was seen at least ten times. The genes are TRBV7-3 and TRBJ2-5; D is possibly TRBD1 or TRBD2 (5 bases each). From germline, CDR1 is SGHTA and CDR2 FQGTGA. Between the trimmed V and J ends, which lost 5 bases and 1 base, there was a span of 14 bases. The CDR3 extends over 15 amino acids. CDR3 sequence (DNA): TGTGCCAGCAGCGTAAGGGACGGTTTCCAAGAGACCCAGTACTTC. This gives the protein CASSVRDGFQETQYF.

In this sample, this clonotype turned up many times. This chain joins TRBV20-1 and TRBJ2-2; D gene ambiguous. The CDR3 spans 16 residues. Germline V CDR1 and CDR2: DFQATT, SNEGSKA (reference sequence). Trimming removed 0 bases from V and 3 bases from J, with 14 bases in between. The CDR3 sequence is CSARDRNSLDTGELFF. CDR3 in DNA: TGCAGTGCTAGAGATCGGAACTCCCTAGACACCGGGGAGCTGTTTTTT.

Turning to this clonotype: This may come from a read error, since a much larger clone is one base off. The rearrangement uses TRBV12-3 or TRBV12-4 and TRBJ1-2; unclear D gene. The CDR3 totals 13 residues. CDR3 in DNA: TGTGCCAGCAGTTTTAACGGTTTCTATGGCTACATCTTC. Its protein product is CASSFNGFYGYIF.

This clonotype was counted a single time. This chain connects TRBV29-1 to TRBJ2-7; TRBD2 agrees at 7 bases. Germline CDR1 SQVTM, CDR2 ANQGSEA. V lost 0 bases to trimming and J lost 3 bases; unmatched junction nucleotides: 8. CDR3 length: 15 amino acids. The CDR3 DNA follows: TGCAGCGTTGAAGATCCACGGGGGGATAGCTACGAGCAGTACTTC. Protein product: CSVEDPRGDSYEQYF.